Listed below are T cell receptor beta chains from one sample, sequenced in a study of T cell responses to AZD1222 COVID-19 vaccine. Sequenced by immunoSEQ multiplex PCR; TCRdb stores in-frame clones only, minus some. Of roughly 120,000 clones listed, roughly nine tenths were seen once; the top ten hold more than 3.5%. The input for sequencing was peripheral blood, taken on day 0 of AZD1222 vaccination. The receptor set was obtained from an adult in good health. Each CDR3 is given with its conserved first and last residue. The order of the fields is CDR3 protein, CDR3 DNA, J gene, clone size, V gene, D gene. The D gene is left open where the match is weak. Clone size is stated in some rows and not others, as once, few, many or a class when expanded.

CDR3aa: CASSAGLAGGPGTDTQYF; CDR3nt: TGTGCCAGCAGCGCAGGACTAGCGGGGGGGCCTGGGACAGATACGCAGTATTTT; j_gene: TRBJ2-3; abundance: .; v_gene: TRBV9; d_gene: TRBD2
CDR3aa: CASSPPGQDDNEQFF; CDR3nt: TGTGCCAGCTCACCACCGGGCCAAGACGACAATGAGCAGTTCTTC; j_gene: TRBJ2-1; abundance: .; v_gene: TRBV18; d_gene: .
CDR3aa: CASSENPGELFF; CDR3nt: TGTGCCAGCAGTGAAAACCCCGGGGAGCTGTTTTTT; j_gene: TRBJ2-2; abundance: many; v_gene: TRBV25-1; d_gene: .
CDR3aa: CASSQESFVDREAEKLFF; CDR3nt: TGTGCCAGCAGCCAAGAATCGTTCGTAGACAGGGAGGCTGAAAAACTGTTTTTT; j_gene: TRBJ1-4; abundance: .; v_gene: TRBV3-1/TRBV3-2; d_gene: TRBD1
CDR3aa: CASSSSPGTSGSETQYF; CDR3nt: TGTGCCAGCAGTTCGAGTCCCGGGACTAGCGGGAGTGAGACCCAGTACTTC; j_gene: TRBJ2-5; abundance: once; v_gene: TRBV28; d_gene: TRBD2
CDR3aa: CASSLGLAGGNEQFF; CDR3nt: TGCGCCAGCAGCCTGGGGCTAGCGGGAGGGAATGAGCAGTTCTTC; j_gene: TRBJ2-1; abundance: .; v_gene: TRBV10-2; d_gene: TRBD2
CDR3aa: CASSQALAGNTGELFF; CDR3nt: TGTGCCAGCAGCCAAGCGCTAGCGGGAAACACCGGGGAGCTGTTTTTT; j_gene: TRBJ2-2; abundance: once; v_gene: TRBV3-1/TRBV3-2; d_gene: TRBD2
CDR3aa: CASSFTGELFF; CDR3nt: TGTGCCAGCAGTTTTACCGGGGAGCTGTTTTTT; j_gene: TRBJ2-2; abundance: .; v_gene: TRBV12-3/TRBV12-4; d_gene: .
CDR3aa: CARRDREISYNEQFF; CDR3nt: TGTGCCAGGAGGGACAGGGAAATCTCCTACAATGAGCAGTTCTTC; j_gene: TRBJ2-1; abundance: many; v_gene: TRBV28; d_gene: TRBD1
CDR3aa: CASTRGGIRVNSPLHF; CDR3nt: TGTGCCAGTACCCGAGGGGGGATTCGGGTCAATTCACCCCTCCACTTT; j_gene: TRBJ1-6; abundance: .; v_gene: TRBV19; d_gene: .
CDR3aa: CASSVGGGQVNYGYTF; CDR3nt: TGTGCCAGCAGCGTAGGAGGAGGACAGGTGAACTATGGCTACACCTTC; j_gene: TRBJ1-2; abundance: .; v_gene: TRBV9; d_gene: TRBD1
CDR3aa: CASSPITVGQPQHF; CDR3nt: TGTGCCAGCAGCCCTATTACGGTTGGGCAGCCCCAGCATTTT; j_gene: TRBJ1-5; abundance: .; v_gene: TRBV7-9; d_gene: .
CDR3aa: CASSGIAGATGELFF; CDR3nt: TGCGCCAGCAGTGGAATAGCGGGAGCAACCGGGGAGCTGTTTTTT; j_gene: TRBJ2-2; abundance: .; v_gene: TRBV10-1; d_gene: TRBD2
CDR3aa: CASSPRRSGDEKLFF; CDR3nt: TGTGCCAGCTCACCGCGGCGCAGTGGAGATGAAAAACTGTTTTTT; j_gene: TRBJ1-4; abundance: .; v_gene: TRBV18; d_gene: .
CDR3aa: CASSQGRDHGYTF; CDR3nt: TGTGCCAGCAGCCAAGGCAGGGACCATGGCTACACCTTC; j_gene: TRBJ1-2; abundance: .; v_gene: TRBV3-1/TRBV3-2; d_gene: .
CDR3aa: CASSPRPGQSTDTQYF; CDR3nt: TGTGCCAGCAGCCCTAGGCCGGGCCAAAGCACAGATACGCAGTATTTT; j_gene: TRBJ2-3; abundance: .; v_gene: TRBV7-6; d_gene: .
CDR3aa: CASSLSKGGGELFF; CDR3nt: TGTGCCAGCAGTTTATCAAAGGGGGGCGGGGAGCTGTTTTTT; j_gene: TRBJ2-2; abundance: .; v_gene: TRBV27; d_gene: .
CDR3aa: CASSLKFTGSEQYF; CDR3nt: TGTGCCAGCAGCTTAAAATTTACAGGGAGTGAGCAGTACTTC; j_gene: TRBJ2-7; abundance: once; v_gene: TRBV7-3; d_gene: .
CDR3aa: CSDGSVGTEAFF; CDR3nt: TGCAGCGACGGATCGGTGGGAACTGAAGCTTTCTTT; j_gene: TRBJ1-1; abundance: .; v_gene: TRBV29-1; d_gene: .
CDR3aa: CASSLGGRADNEQFF; CDR3nt: TGTGCCAGCAGCTTGGGAGGTCGAGCGGACAATGAGCAGTTCTTC; j_gene: TRBJ2-1; abundance: .; v_gene: TRBV5-4; d_gene: .
CDR3aa: CATSDGGDNQPQHF; CDR3nt: TGTGCCACCAGTGATGGGGGTGACAATCAGCCCCAGCATTTT; j_gene: TRBJ1-5; abundance: .; v_gene: TRBV24-1; d_gene: .
CDR3aa: CASSQHIRGSSTDTQYF; CDR3nt: TGCGCCAGCAGCCAACACATCCGGGGATCTAGCACAGATACGCAGTATTTT; j_gene: TRBJ2-3; abundance: .; v_gene: TRBV4-3; d_gene: .
CDR3aa: CASAGGAYGYTF; CDR3nt: TGTGCCAGTGCGGGTGGGGCCTATGGCTACACCTTC; j_gene: TRBJ1-2; abundance: .; v_gene: TRBV28; d_gene: .
CDR3aa: CASSLTSSSYEQYF; CDR3nt: TGTGCCAGCAGTTTAACCTCGAGCTCCTACGAGCAGTACTTC; j_gene: TRBJ2-7; abundance: .; v_gene: TRBV27; d_gene: .